The 19 T cell receptor beta chains below were found in one sample sequenced in a study of spatial heterogeneity in lung cancer. Time point noted: sample taken at primary tumor resection. Unsorted whole RNA samples from tumor, nontumor lung or frozen PBMC were sequenced. One entry per CDR3 protein, called by TCRdb with MiXCR from the 5' RACE reads. The sample has 4,000 to 4,500 distinct CDR3 sequences; around 25% are singletons. Sequences were derived from PBMCs, sampled at surgery. The receptors originated from a female donor with early-stage non-small cell lung cancer.

This clonotype was counted a few times. This beta chain appears as a stray read in a library generated for alpha chains; its size is not informative. This sequence joins TRBV7-2 and TRBJ2-3; the D gene is possibly TRBD1 (6 bases). The germline V gene encodes CDR1 SGHTA and CDR2 FQGNSA. This CDR3 region has 17 residues. Between the trimmed V and J ends, which lost 5 bases and 3 bases, there was a span of 21 bases. CDR3 residues: CASSLIQGLRGTDTQYF. CDR3 DNA sequence: TGTGCCAGCAGCCTAATACAGGGCTTAAGGGGGACAGATACGCAGTATTTT.

By share of the sample, this clonotype is medium-sized. The library was built for alpha chains, so this beta chain is an off-target read and its size means little. The rearrangement joins TRBV7-6 to TRBJ2-3; 10 nucleotides align to TRBD1. Looked up from germline, CDR1 is SGHVS and CDR2 is FNYEAQ. The length of the CDR3 is 18 residues. The V segment lost 0 bases and the J segment 1 base; nucleotides outside the gene matches: 7. The CDR3 spells CASSLASWGTGGTDTQYF. The CDR3 bases are TGTGCCAGCAGCTTAGCGAGTTGGGGGACAGGGGGCACAGATACGCAGTATTTT.

This clonotype was picked up a small number of times. The size of this beta chain means little, since it is a stray read in a library made for alpha chains. The gene calls are TRBV2 and TRBJ2-5, with no clear D. The germline CDR1 and CDR2 sequences are SNHLY and FYNNEI. The germline V and J ends were trimmed by 8 bases and 5 bases, with 15 bases remaining between them. The CDR3 spans 13 residues. In DNA, the CDR3 is TGTGCCAGCTCCCGCACGTTCGGCGAGACCCAGTACTTC. Protein: CASSRTFGETQYF.

This clonotype has more than one count but fewer than ten. This beta chain appears as a stray read in a library generated for alpha chains; its size is not informative. This sequence joins TRBV12-3 or TRBV12-4 and TRBJ2-5, with 7 bases matching TRBD1. CDR3 size: 14 residues. Unmatched junction bases numbered 6, after V lost 1 base and J lost 7 bases. DNA for the CDR3: TGTGCCAGCAGTTTAGGAAGCTCAGGGGGGACCCAGTACTTC. Its protein product is CASSLGSSGGTQYF.

This clonotype is judged medium-sized. A library prepared for alpha chains yielded this beta chain as an off-target read; its size is of little meaning. The genes are TRBV29-1 and TRBJ2-3, with 11 nucleotides matching TRBD2. Germline V gives CDR1 SQVTM, CDR2 ANQGSEA. The CDR3 sequence is 15 residues long. Trimming took 6 bases from V and 0 from J; bases not matched to a gene: 5. This CDR3 reads CSVEGLAASTDTQYF. Here the CDR3 DNA reads TGCAGCGTAGAGGGACTAGCGGCTAGCACAGATACGCAGTATTTT.

This clonotype was detected only a few times. For a library built for alpha chains, this beta chain is a stray read; little rests on its size. The J gene is TRBJ2-7, the V gene TRBV7-9; tentatively, D is TRBD1 (6 bases). Between the trimmed V and J ends, which lost 2 bases and 7 bases, there was a span of 15 bases. Germline V gene sequence: CDR1 SEHNR, CDR2 FQNEAQ (reference sequence). This CDR3 has 14 amino acids. The CDR3 region has the DNA TGTGCCAGCAGCTTACGCGACAGGACGGGGGAGCAGTACTTC. It translates to CASSLRDRTGEQYF.

This clonotype was seen once. Little can be read into the size of this beta chain, an off-target read in a library designed for alpha chains. The chain carries TRBV23-1 and TRBJ2-3; D is unclear. TRBV23-1 is an open reading frame, and its role is uncertain. Trimming stripped 3 bases from V and 4 bases from J, with 17 bases between. The CDR3 consists of 16 residues. This CDR3 is CASSHPCGCGPDTQYF. CDR3 coding DNA: TGCGCCAGCAGTCACCCATGCGGCTGTGGCCCAGATACGCAGTATTTT.

By its share, this clonotype is medium-sized. The library was prepared for alpha chains; this beta chain is a stray read, so its frequency means little. This chain joins TRBV20-1 and TRBJ2-7, with TRBD1 matching over 7 bases. In germline, CDR1 is DFQATT, CDR2 SNEGSKA (reference sequence). V was pared by 4 bases and J by 7 bases, with 7 bases of the junction left unmatched. The CDR3 runs to 12 residues. The DNA of the CDR3 is TGCAGTGCTACCCCAGGGGGAAGGGAGCAGTACTTC. Its protein product is CSATPGGREQYF.

Relative to its sample, this clonotype is medium-sized. Since it is a stray read in a library aimed at alpha chains, this beta chain has a size that is not meaningful. The rearrangement links TRBV3-1 to TRBJ2-7; 9 bases are shared with TRBD2. The CDR3 has 16 residues. V was clipped by 4 bases and J by 5 bases; unmatched bases: 12. Per the germline V gene, CDR1 is LGHDT and CDR2 is YNNKEL (reference sequence). This CDR3 is CASSRRPLAGDHEQYF. Written as DNA, the CDR3 is TGTGCCAGCAGCCGCCGACCATTAGCGGGAGACCACGAGCAGTACTTC.

A word on this clonotype: This beta chain turned up in a library designed for alpha chains; as an off-target read, its abundance says little. The chain links TRBV12-3 or TRBV12-4 to TRBJ2-2, with D uncertain. V lost 2 bases, J lost 4 bases, and 8 bases lay in between. CDR3 size: 14 residues. The CDR3 region is CASSLTTSTGELFF. CDR3 DNA: TGTGCCAGCAGTTTAACGACTTCCACCGGGGAGCTGTTTTTT.

A remark on this clonotype: In a library made to pick up alpha chains, this beta chain is a stray read with a size that means little. CDR3: CASSLWAASGNTIYF. The CDR3, as DNA: TGTGCCAGCAGCTTATGGGCGGCCTCTGGAAACACCATATATTTT. This chain joins TRBV7-2 and TRBJ1-3; D gene uncertain. Trimming took off 2 bases at V and 0 bases at J, with 8 bases between the two ends. The CDR3 loop spans 15 amino acids. Germline assignment: CDR1 SGHTA and CDR2 FQGNSA.

This clonotype was observed a few times. Found in a library prepared for alpha chains, this beta chain is an off-target read, and its abundance has little meaning. This chain links TRBV7-3 with TRBJ2-1, with a tentative D call TRBD1 (5 bases). With 0 bases removed from V and 6 bases from J, the gap between germline ends came to 12 bases. Germline CDR1 is SGHTA and CDR2 is FQGTGA. The CDR3 is made up of 15 amino acids. The CDR3 loop is CASSLTPDRINEQFF. Here the CDR3 DNA reads TGTGCCAGCAGCTTAACCCCTGACAGAATCAATGAGCAGTTCTTC.

Concerning this clonotype itself: For a library built for alpha chains, this beta chain is a stray read; little rests on its size. The chain links TRBV27 to TRBJ2-1, with D perhaps TRBD2 (5 bases). CDR1 is MNHEY, CDR2 SMNVEV, per germline (reference sequence). CDR3 size: 15 residues. Trimming took 3 bases from V and 9 from J, leaving 18 bases between them. DNA of the CDR3: TGTGCCAGCAGTTTTGGACTCCCAGTGGCGGGTGAGCAGTTCTTC. It codes for CASSFGLPVAGEQFF.

Concerning this clonotype itself: Because this beta chain is a stray read in a library intended to capture alpha chains, its abundance should not be given much weight. The CDR3 protein is CAISEGQSSYNEQFF. CDR3 nucleotide sequence: TGTGCCATCAGTGAAGGACAGAGCTCCTACAATGAGCAGTTCTTC. The chain carries TRBV10-3 and TRBJ2-1; TRBD1 might be the D (6 bases). V shed 3 bases and J shed 0 bases, with 9 bases lying between them. The CDR3 is made up of 15 amino acids. Germline lookup yields CDR1 ENHRY and CDR2 SYGVKD.

In its sample, this clonotype is medium-sized (0.01 to 0.1%). Because the library targeted alpha chains, this beta chain is an off-target read whose size means little. The chain employs TRBV7-3 and TRBJ2-1, with 11 bases identical to TRBD2. The V and J ends lost 4 bases and 4 bases, in that order; junction bases with no gene match: 6. Germline CDR1 reads SGHTA; CDR2 reads FQGTGA. The CDR3 has 16 amino acids. CDR3 protein: CASSSDRLAGYNEQFF. Written as DNA, the CDR3 is TGTGCCAGCAGCTCAGACCGACTAGCGGGGTACAATGAGCAGTTCTTC.

This clonotype was observed a handful of times. The size of this beta chain means little, since it is a stray read in a library made for alpha chains. The chain recombines TRBV27 with TRBJ2-7; D remains unclear. CDR3 length: 11 amino acids. Germline values: CDR1 MNHEY, CDR2 SMNVEV (reference sequence). V was cut by 5 bases and J by 0 bases, with 2 bases left in between. The CDR3 DNA is TGTGCCAGCAGTACCTCCTACGAGCAGTACTTC. As protein: CASSTSYEQYF.

In its sample, this clonotype ranks as medium-sized. In a library made to pick up alpha chains, this beta chain is a stray read with a size that means little. The chain employs TRBV28 and TRBJ2-7; 7 bases line up with TRBD2. This CDR3 is built from 14 residues. V lost 4 bases, J lost 2 bases, and 5 bases stayed unmatched. CDR1 is MDHEN and CDR2 is SYDVKM in the germline V gene. The CDR3 is CASSSAGPPYEQYF. The CDR3 DNA reads TGTGCCAGCAGTTCAGCGGGGCCCCCCTACGAGCAGTACTTC.

This clonotype was recorded a few times. This beta chain slipped into a library made for alpha chains as a stray read, so its size is not meaningful. The rearrangement uses TRBV28 and TRBJ2-3; 8 nucleotides line up with TRBD1. From germline, CDR1 is MDHEN and CDR2 SYDVKM. The CDR3 covers 16 residues. Losses at the gene ends were 5 bases for V and 11 bases for J; bases not matched to a gene: 18. In nucleotides, the CDR3 is TGTGCCAGCAGTCTCCCCCCCGGGACAGGATTCATTGGGCAGTATTTT. Protein product: CASSLPPGTGFIGQYF.

This clonotype was seen a few times. This beta chain is a stray read from a library made for alpha chains; its abundance is not meaningful. V is TRBV5-4 and J is TRBJ2-3; 8 positions match TRBD2. This CDR3 region has 16 residues. V lost 4 bases, J lost 0 bases, and 7 bases stayed unmatched. The germline gives CDR1 SGHNT, CDR2 YYREEE (reference sequence). The chain's CDR3 is CASSRGLAGSTDTQYF. The CDR3 bases are TGTGCCAGCAGCCGAGGATTAGCGGGGAGCACAGATACGCAGTATTTT.